Detailed here is one TCR beta chain. The target antigen is unknown. This sample was taken from a study of molecular identifiers for immune sequencing clone quantification. Study conclusions and caveats: Clone sizes that are highly expanded could be underestimated when identical TCR molecules share a barcode. Clones above 20 RNA copies contained over 98% of effector molecules but under 1% of naive ones.

Each CDR3 protein gets one entry after TCRdb re-called the PCR reads with MiXCR. The sample yields about 320,000 distinct CDR3 sequences, around 21% seen once. This CDR3 is 16 amino acids long. Germline-derived CDR1 and CDR2 are SGHTS and YDEGEE. Trimming pared 2 bases from V and 4 bases from J, leaving 17 bases between. Every naive CD8 library was made from between roughly 18,000 and 1,000,000 sorted cells with 10%, 30% or 50% RNA. Naive CD8 T cells, phenotype CD8+CD4-CCR7+CD45RA+, were sorted. This receptor was identified in a human donor in good health. Some libraries in this study had Jurkat cell RNA spiked in. Sequencing was carried out using naive CD8+ T cells from blood, with Jurkat cell RNA spiked in. Regarding subset: FACS-sorted CD8+CD4-CCR7+CD45RA+ naive T cells. J is TRBJ2-3 and V is TRBV5-8; D may be TRBD1 or TRBD2 (5 bases each). CDR3 DNA: TGTGCCAGCAGCTTTCAGGGAGACTTTAGCGCAGATACGCAGTATTTT. Its translation: CASSFQGDFSADTQYF.